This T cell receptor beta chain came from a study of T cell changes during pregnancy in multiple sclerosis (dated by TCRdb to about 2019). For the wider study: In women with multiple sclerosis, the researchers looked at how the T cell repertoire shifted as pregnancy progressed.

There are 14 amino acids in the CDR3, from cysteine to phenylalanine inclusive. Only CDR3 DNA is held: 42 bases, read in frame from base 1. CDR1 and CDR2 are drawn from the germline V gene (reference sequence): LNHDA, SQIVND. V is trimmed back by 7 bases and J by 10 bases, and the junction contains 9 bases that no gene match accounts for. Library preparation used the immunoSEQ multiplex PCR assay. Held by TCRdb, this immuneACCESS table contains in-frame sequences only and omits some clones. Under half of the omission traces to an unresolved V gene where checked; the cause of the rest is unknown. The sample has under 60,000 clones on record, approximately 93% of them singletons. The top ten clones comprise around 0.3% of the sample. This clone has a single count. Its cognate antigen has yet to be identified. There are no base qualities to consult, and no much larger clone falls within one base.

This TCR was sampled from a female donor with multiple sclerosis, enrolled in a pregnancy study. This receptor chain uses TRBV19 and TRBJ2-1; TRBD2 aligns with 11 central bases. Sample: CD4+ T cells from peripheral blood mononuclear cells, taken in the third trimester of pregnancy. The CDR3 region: CASTTSGGSGEQFF. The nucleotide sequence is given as TGTGCCAGTACTACTAGCGGGGGATCCGGCGAGCAGTTCTTC.